This passage covers 17 T cell receptor beta chains from one sample sequenced in a study of cytomegalovirus exposure and HLA in healthy donors. The primer mix had 60 Vbeta and 13 Jbeta primers. The table came from immunoSEQ multiplex PCR; TCRdb's copy has only in-frame clones and leaves some out. The profile shows about 200,000 clones, approximately 78% of them singletons. The sample comprised PBMCs. These TCRs come from a woman aged 45-60 years in good health and CMV-seropositive.

This clone was counted a few times. This chain links TRBV19 with TRBJ1-2; D ambiguous. The ends were cut back, 5 bases at V and 3 bases at J, with 10 bases in the middle. The germline V gene encodes CDR1 LNHDA and CDR2 SQIVND (reference sequence). The CDR3 has 13 amino acids. This CDR3 reads CASSGSQYYGYTF. The CDR3 bases are TGTGCCAGTAGTGGGAGTCAGTACTATGGCTACACCTTC.

This clone was counted a single time. The genes are TRBV2 and TRBJ2-3; D unresolved. The CDR3 is 12 residues long. Trimming left V 11 bases short and J 6 bases short, with 15 bases between. CDR1 is SNHLY and CDR2 is FYNNEI in the germline V gene. In DNA form, the CDR3 reads TGTGCCTCTAGAGGCAGTCCGGATACGCAGTATTTT. This codes for CASRGSPDTQYF. The full variable domain, in which reference TRBV2 and TRBJ2-3 provide the parts outside the CDR3, is EPEVTQTPSHQVTQMGQEVILRCVPISNHLYFYWYRQILGQKVEFLVSFYNNEISEKSEIFDDQFSVERPDGSNFTLKIRSTKLEDSAMYFCASRGSPDTQYFGPGTRLTVL.

The CDR3 is CASSFSGYQPQHF. The CDR3 nucleotides read TGTGCCAGCAGTTTTTCAGGGTATCAGCCCCAGCATTTT. This chain connects TRBV6-5 to TRBJ1-5; weak D call: TRBD1 (5 bases). Trimming pared 4 bases from V and 5 bases from J, leaving 9 bases between. Germline CDR1 and CDR2: MNHEY and SVGAGI. The CDR3 covers 13 residues.

The gene calls are TRBV7-6 and TRBJ2-5; D is perhaps TRBD2 (6 bases). V shed 2 bases and J shed 3 bases, with 13 bases lying between them. This CDR3 contains 15 residues. Germline CDR1 is SGHVS and CDR2 is FNYEAQ. For the CDR3, the DNA is TGTGCCAGCAGCTTATGGGACTCCTCAAAAGAGACCCAGTACTTC. Its translation: CASSLWDSSKETQYF. Together with reference TRBV7-6 and TRBJ2-5, the CDR3 gives the full variable domain: GAGVSQSPRYKVTKRGQDVALRCDPISGHVSLYWYRQALGQGPEFLTYFNYEAQQDKSGLPNDRFSAERPEGSISTLTIQRTEQRDSAMYRCASSLWDSSKETQYFGPGTRLLVL.

V is TRBV6-1 and J is TRBJ1-5; no clear D gene. Between the trimmed V and J ends, which lost 6 bases and 7 bases, there was a span of 13 bases. The CDR3 extends over 13 amino acids. In germline, CDR1 is MNHNS, CDR2 SASEGT. The CDR3 DNA sequence: TGTGCCAGCAGGGCCATTTTTCCACAGCCCCAGCATTTT. Protein: CASRAIFPQPQHF.

The chain has TRBV2 and TRBJ2-2; a possible D gene is TRBD1 (6 bases). The CDR3 spans 13 residues. Trimming pared 5 bases from V and 6 bases from J, leaving 10 bases between. CDR1 and CDR2 (germline): SNHLY, FYNNEI. CDR3 in amino acids: CASSPQGSGELFF. The CDR3 DNA reads as TGTGCCAGCAGTCCACAGGGCTCCGGGGAGCTGTTTTTT.

This clone has a single count. The V call is TRBV6-6, the J call TRBJ2-1; 9 nucleotides line up with TRBD2. Losses at the gene ends were 7 bases for V and 5 bases for J; bases not matched to a gene: 9. The CDR3 extends over 15 amino acids. From germline, CDR1 is MNHNY and CDR2 SVGAGI (reference sequence). The CDR3 nucleotides are TGTGCCAGCACCCTTAGCGGGAGTATCCACAATGAGCAGTTCTTC. Translated, it gives CASTLSGSIHNEQFF.

The rearrangement uses TRBV11-3 and TRBJ2-5, with D possibly being TRBD1 (5 bases). In germline, CDR1 is SGHNT, CDR2 YENEEA. This CDR3 comprises 14 residues. V was shortened by 5 bases and J by 4 bases, with 14 bases between the two germline ends. The CDR3 DNA reads as TGTGCCAGCAGCGCGGACAAAAAGGGAGAGACCCAGTACTTC. It translates to CASSADKKGETQYF. Looking up the rest from reference TRBV11-3 and TRBJ2-5 gives the full variable domain: EAGVVQSPRYKIIEKKQPVAFWCNPISGHNTLYWYLQNLGQGPELLIRYENEEAVDDSQLPKDRFSAERLKGVDSTLKIQPAELGDSAVYLCASSADKKGETQYFGPGTRLLVL.

This clone was counted only a few times. The V and J genes are TRBV10-3 and TRBJ2-1; TRBD2 matches at 14 bases. Germline lookup yields CDR1 ENHRY and CDR2 SYGVKD. The V gene end was trimmed by 2 bases and the J gene end by 9 bases; junction bases not matched to a gene: 9. This CDR3 has 17 residues. CDR3 bases: TGTGCCATCAGTGAGGGGCTGACTAGCGGGGGGGTCATTGAGCAGTTCTTC. This encodes CAISEGLTSGGVIEQFF.

For this clone: The junction departs from germline at one end; a sequencing error may be responsible. V and J are TRBV7-2 and TRBJ2-3, with 7 bases matching TRBD2. The germline gives CDR1 SGHTA, CDR2 FQGNSA. The CDR3 totals 12 residues. Written as DNA, the CDR3 is TGTGCCAGCAGCTTAGGGGGGGGACTCTCGGTTTTT. Amino acid sequence: CASSLGGGLSVF.

This chain links TRBV5-1 with TRBJ2-7; TRBD1 agrees at 7 bases. CDR1 SGHRS and CDR2 YFSETQ come from the germline V gene. CDR3 length: 14 residues. The junction had 8 bases not matched to a gene; V was cut back by 2 bases and J by 6 bases. CDR3 bases: TGCGCCAGCAGCTTCTCCGGGACAGCCGCCGAGCAGTACTTC. Protein sequence: CASSFSGTAAEQYF.

The J gene is TRBJ2-7, the V gene TRBV10-3; 12 bases fit TRBD2. J was trimmed by 3 bases and V by 6 bases; bases with no gene match: 6. Germline assignment: CDR1 ENHRY and CDR2 SYGVKD. The CDR3 is 15 amino acids. The chain's CDR3 is CAIRTPTSGSYEQYF. The CDR3, as DNA: TGTGCCATCAGGACTCCGACTAGCGGGAGCTACGAGCAGTACTTC.

This clone was picked up a small number of times. CDR3 sequence (DNA): TGTGCCAGCAGTCCTCCCCCGGATACGCAGTATTTT. Translation gives CASSPPPDTQYF. The chain combines TRBV6-1 with TRBJ2-3; no clear D gene. This CDR3 has 12 amino acids. Trimming took off 5 bases at V and 6 bases at J, with 9 bases between the two ends. Per germline, CDR1 MNHNS and CDR2 SASEGT.

The J gene is TRBJ2-1, the V gene TRBV10-2; a weak D match, TRBD1 (6 bases). Trimming left V 7 bases short and J 8 bases short, with 27 bases between. The CDR3 has 17 residues. Germline lookup yields CDR1 WSHSY and CDR2 SAAADI. The CDR3 reads CASIQGPASHPIDEQFF. CDR3 DNA: TGCGCCAGCATTCAGGGGCCAGCCTCCCATCCAATAGATGAGCAGTTCTTC.

This clone showed up just a few times. The junction does not match germline at one end; this may be a read error. This chain joins TRBV27 and TRBJ2-6, with a tentative D call TRBD2 (6 bases). The germline V gene encodes CDR1 MNHEY and CDR2 SMNVEV (reference sequence). The CDR3 contains 15 residues. DNA for the CDR3: TGTGCCAGCAGTTCCCCACGGGGCGGGGCCAACGGCCTGACTTTC. Amino acids: CASSSPRGGANGLTF. The full variable domain, rest sourced from reference TRBV27 and TRBJ2-6, is EAQVTQNPRYLITVTGKKLTVTCSQNMNHEYMSWYRQDPGLGLRQIYYSMNVEVTDKGDVPEGYKVSRKEKRNFPLILESPSPNQTSLYFCASSSPRGGANGLTFGAGSRLTVL.

The V and J genes are TRBV10-2 and TRBJ2-1; 7 bases line up with TRBD2. Germline CDR1 reads WSHSY; CDR2 reads SAAADI. After removal of 4 bases from V and 7 bases from J, the junction contained 1 base not matched to a gene. The CDR3 extends over 12 amino acids. The CDR3 region has the DNA TGCGCCAGCAGTGCCGGGAGGAATGAGCAGTTCTTC. Its protein is CASSAGRNEQFF.

The chain carries TRBV6-5 and TRBJ2-3; TRBD1 matches 7 bases. This CDR3 is 16 amino acids long. The junction had 10 bases not matched to a gene; V was cut back by 3 bases and J by 4 bases. In germline, CDR1 is MNHEY, CDR2 SVGAGI. In DNA form, the CDR3 reads TGTGCCAGCAGTTATTCTCCCGACAGGGAGCCAGATACGCAGTATTTT. Translation gives CASSYSPDREPDTQYF.